The rows below give T cell receptor beta chains drawn from one sample of a study of identical twins. TCRdb reprocessed the 5' RACE reads with MiXCR, giving one entry per CDR3 protein. The table lists approximately 500,000 distinct CDR3 sequences, 20% to 30% of them singletons. The same sample was also studied in work on T cells expressing NK-cell markers.

The source material was CD4+ T cells sorted from blood. The receptors here all came from a woman aged 18-35 years in good health. Both conserved end residues are part of each CDR3. Clone size is stated in some rows and not others, as once, few, many or a class when expanded.

TRBV7-3	-	TRBJ2-7	CASSITRGYEQYF
TRBV12-3/TRBV12-4	few	TRBJ2-2	CASRTGQGNTGELFF
TRBV12-3/TRBV12-4	many	TRBJ2-1	CASTLRPGLMNEQFF
TRBV2	few	TRBJ2-1	CASEVAGSSYNEQFF
TRBV9	-	TRBJ2-3	CASSVRPRGPDTQYF
TRBV29-1	-	TRBJ2-7	CSVEGAQGAYDEQYF
TRBV6-4	few	TRBJ1-4	CASSDSPWTGWGEKLFF
TRBV11-2	few	TRBJ2-3	CASSRGGTRTDTQYF
TRBV7-2	few	TRBJ2-3	CASSKTGFSTDTQYF
TRBV4-3	many	TRBJ2-7	CASSRDHEGGSYEQYF
TRBV5-1	few	TRBJ2-7	CASSSDRVSEQYF
TRBV10-3	few	TRBJ2-2	CAISGRSRVGELFF
TRBV12-3/TRBV12-4	few	TRBJ2-2	CASNSNRGLDGELFF
TRBV7-2	-	TRBJ1-2	CASSLVTVYTF
TRBV20-1	-	TRBJ2-1	CSAPLPSGGRGWEQFF
TRBV5-5	many	TRBJ2-7	CASSPPRYEQYF
TRBV12-3/TRBV12-4	-	TRBJ2-4	CASSLAIPKNIQYF
TRBV29-1	few	TRBJ2-7	CSASAGVPYEQYF
TRBV9	-	TRBJ2-7	CASSVDWGGEQYF
TRBV10-3	few	TRBJ2-3	CAISDVSGVSTDTQYF
TRBV7-2	many	TRBJ2-3	CASSSVRDTQYF
TRBV29-1	many	TRBJ2-3	CSVVGGRGADTQYF
TRBV5-1	few	TRBJ2-7	CASGDRNHEQYF
TRBV6-2/TRBV6-3	few	TRBJ2-7	CASSYMDRGHNEQYF
TRBV27	few	TRBJ1-1	CASSLFRGTEAFF
TRBV29-1	-	TRBJ2-7	CSVAPGVGYEQYF
TRBV20-1	-	TRBJ2-1	CSASQAGGTYNEQFF
TRBV14	many	TRBJ2-1	CASSQIIRNEQFF
TRBV29-1	-	TRBJ2-7	CSVATADIEQYF
TRBV11-3	-	TRBJ2-1	CASSFQGRNEQFF
TRBV7-9	few	TRBJ1-2	CASSLVWGREDYGYTF
TRBV7-8	few	TRBJ2-7	CASSPLGQRGAEQYF
TRBV10-3	-	TRBJ2-7	CAISERGAYEQYF
TRBV25-1	-	TRBJ2-1	CASSGLSSSYNEQFF
TRBV7-9	-	TRBJ1-2	CASILDLGYGYTF
TRBV27	few	TRBJ2-7	CASSLGQGLRVEQYF
TRBV20-1	-	TRBJ2-7	CSASPPGQGKGYEQYF
TRBV5-1	-	TRBJ1-2	CASSLVPTGSEEGYTF
TRBV18	-	TRBJ2-7	CASSPNSLTRSYEQYF